The 25 T cell receptor beta chains in this list originate from one sample, sequenced in a study of T cells in Graves' hyperthyroidism and ophthalmopathy. Amplified TCR beta CDR3 regions came from RNA transcripts. The TCR CDR3 was amplified in a first-round RT-PCR using the HTBI primer set. One entry per CDR3 protein results from TCRdb running MiXCR on the multiplex PCR reads. The repertoire holds under 350,000 distinct CDR3 sequences, approximately 18% seen once, with about 49% in the top ten. The sequenced sample was blood. These receptors originate from a woman between 50 and 59 years old with Graves' hyperthyroidism.

The chain is built from TRBV7-9 and TRBJ1-1; a weak D match, TRBD1 (5 bases). V lost 6 bases to trimming and J lost 2 bases, with 13 bases between them. CDR3 size: 14 residues. Germline lookup yields CDR1 SEHNR and CDR2 FQNEAQ (reference sequence). CDR3 sequence: CASRYGGANTEAFF. The CDR3 DNA sequence: TGTGCCAGCAGGTATGGGGGTGCTAACACTGAAGCTTTCTTT. Full variable domain (missing parts from reference TRBV7-9 and TRBJ1-1): DTGVSQNPRHKITKRGQNVTFRCDPISEHNRLYWYRQTLGQGPEFLTYFQNEAQLEKSRLLSDRFSAERPKGSFSTLEIQRTEQGDSAMYLCASRYGGANTEAFFGQGTRLTVV.

CDR3 DNA: TGTGCCAGCAGCCAAGATCCCGGACTAGCGGGGGGGCCATGGAGAGAGACCCAGTACTTC. It translates to CASSQDPGLAGGPWRETQYF. The rearrangement uses TRBV3-1 and TRBJ2-5; TRBD2 agrees at 15 bases. This CDR3 comprises 20 residues. The V gene end was trimmed by 0 bases and the J gene end by 4 bases; junction bases not matched to a gene: 12. Germline CDR1 is LGHDT and CDR2 is YNNKEL (reference sequence).

The sample holds a few counts of this clonotype. This sequence joins TRBV6-1 and TRBJ2-1, with D perhaps matching TRBD2 (6 bases). Germline V gene data show CDR1 as MNHNS and CDR2 as SASEGT. The CDR3 runs to 15 residues. Trimming stripped 6 bases from V and 6 bases from J, with 18 bases between. DNA for the CDR3: TGTGCCAGCAGCCCGCGGGATGTAGGGATCAATGAGCAGTTCTTC. This encodes CASSPRDVGINEQFF.

This clonotype has at least ten counts. V gene TRBV30 combines with J gene TRBJ1-1, with D maybe TRBD1 (5 bases). Trimming stripped 0 bases from V and 1 base from J, with 24 bases between. The length of the CDR3 is 19 residues. Germline V gene data show CDR1 as GTSNPN and CDR2 as SVGIG (reference sequence). The CDR3 is CAWSVPPPGRGETNTEAFF. The CDR3 bases are TGTGCCTGGAGTGTACCACCCCCTGGGAGAGGGGAAACGAACACTGAAGCTTTCTTT.

The sample holds a few counts of this clonotype. The V gene is TRBV7-9, the J gene TRBJ2-4; maybe TRBD2 (6 bases). CDR1 SEHNR and CDR2 FQNEAQ come from the germline V gene (reference sequence). The CDR3 runs to 12 residues. V was pared by 6 bases and J by 7 bases, with 10 bases between. As DNA, the CDR3 is TGTGCCAGCAGTCGGGGGACGAACATTCAGTACTTC. Its translation: CASSRGTNIQYF. The full variable domain, its missing parts supplied by reference TRBV7-9 and TRBJ2-4, is DTGVSQNPRHKITKRGQNVTFRCDPISEHNRLYWYRQTLGQGPEFLTYFQNEAQLEKSRLLSDRFSAERPKGSFSTLEIQRTEQGDSAMYLCASSRGTNIQYFGAGTRLSVL.

V gene TRBV7-3 combines with J gene TRBJ2-1; 9 nucleotides align to TRBD2. This CDR3 contains 17 residues. Germline V gene data show CDR1 as SGHTA and CDR2 as FQGTGA. The trim removed 2 bases at V and 2 bases at J, leaving 7 bases unmatched. CDR3 residues: CASSLVGPSGTYNEQFF. The CDR3 nucleotides are TGTGCCAGCAGCTTAGTGGGGCCTAGCGGGACCTACAATGAGCAGTTCTTC.

Details on this clonotype: A read error is possible here, since a much larger clone lies one base away. The genes are TRBV6-1 and TRBJ1-1; 12 bases align to TRBD1. The CDR3 runs 16 residues. Germline V CDR1 and CDR2: MNHNS, SASEGT. The CDR3 DNA reads as TGTACCAGCAGTGAAGTATTAGGGACAGGGGGCGGGGAAGCTTTCTTT. This encodes CTSSEVLGTGGGEAFF.

In its sample, this clonotype was seen a few times. The gene calls are TRBV5-6 and TRBJ1-2; no reliable D call. This CDR3 is 12 amino acids long. Trimming shortened V by 9 bases and J by 4 bases, and 13 bases separated the two germline ends. The germline V gene has CDR1 SGHDT and CDR2 YYEEEE. CDR3 in amino acids: CATKDGGYGYTF. In nucleotides, the CDR3 is TGTGCCACTAAGGACGGCGGCTATGGCTACACCTTC.

This rearrangement joins TRBV2 to TRBJ2-7; a weak D match, TRBD1 (5 bases). CDR3 size: 15 residues. Between the trimmed V and J ends, which lost 4 bases and 0 bases, there was a span of 13 bases. Germline lookup yields CDR1 SNHLY and CDR2 FYNNEI. The CDR3 spells CASSGERTGSYEQYV. The CDR3 nucleotides read TGTGCCAGCAGTGGGGAACGAACAGGCTCCTACGAGCAGTACGTC.

This rearrangement joins TRBV4-1 to TRBJ2-5, with D tentatively TRBD2 (5 bases). Germline V CDR1 and CDR2: MGHRA, YSYEKL. The V end lost 1 base, the J end lost 5 bases, and 17 bases lay between the germline ends. The CDR3 totals 16 residues. The chain's CDR3 is CASSQALLGGGETQYF. CDR3 nucleotides: TGCGCCAGCAGCCAAGCCCTACTAGGAGGTGGCGAGACCCAGTACTTC.

About this clonotype: A much larger clone sits a single nucleotide away, making a read error possible. The J gene is TRBJ2-5, the V gene TRBV13, with a possible D match to TRBD2 (5 bases). Gene TRBJ2-1 matches the end of the DNA better, so the J call may be wrong. Per the germline V gene, CDR1 is PRHDT and CDR2 is FYEKMQ (reference sequence). CDR3 length equals 13 residues. CDR3 sequence (DNA): TGTGCCAGCAGCCAGGACTCCCAAGAGACCCAGTTCTTC. Protein: CASSQDSQETQFF.

The chain is built from TRBV24-1 and TRBJ1-2; TRBD1 might be the D (5 bases). CDR1 is KGHDR and CDR2 is SFDVKD in the germline V gene. The CDR3 spans 14 residues. The V end lost 2 bases, the J end lost 4 bases, and 10 bases lay between the germline ends. CDR3 in amino acids: CATSDWGKIYGYTF. CDR3 nucleotides: TGTGCCACCAGTGATTGGGGGAAGATCTATGGCTACACCTTC.

Ten or more counts support this clonotype. This chain links TRBV28 with TRBJ1-2, with 11 bases lining up with TRBD1. The V gene end was trimmed by 7 bases and the J gene end by 3 bases; junction bases not matched to a gene: 13. CDR1 MDHEN and CDR2 SYDVKM come from the germline V gene. The length of the CDR3 is 17 residues. CDR3: CASTTGGTGGYHYGYTF. The CDR3 DNA sequence: TGTGCCAGCACCACCGGGGGGACAGGGGGGTATCACTATGGCTACACCTTC.

The CDR3 reads CASREGYNQPQHF. The CDR3 nucleotides read TGTGCCAGCAGGGAGGGGTATAATCAGCCCCAGCATTTT. The chain recombines TRBV28 with TRBJ1-5; D may be TRBD1 (5 bases). CDR1 and CDR2 from the germline V gene are MDHEN and SYDVKM. The CDR3 spans 13 residues. V was trimmed by 6 bases and J by 4 bases, leaving 10 bases between them.

This clonotype was recorded many times. CDR3 sequence reads: CASGLQGGTEAFF. The CDR3 bases are TGTGCCAGCGGCTTACAGGGAGGCACTGAAGCTTTCTTT. This chain links TRBV6-2 or TRBV6-3 with TRBJ1-1; D is possibly TRBD1 (6 bases). The CDR3 spans 13 residues. Looked up from germline, CDR1 is MNHEY and CDR2 is SVGEGT. V was pared by 8 bases and J by 4 bases, with 14 bases between.

Many counts were recorded for this clonotype. The chain employs TRBV10-3 and TRBJ2-7, with 7 bases lining up with TRBD2. The CDR3 contains 14 residues. From germline, CDR1 is ENHRY and CDR2 SYGVKD. The junction had 2 bases not matched to a gene; V was cut back by 0 bases and J by 3 bases. CDR3 amino acids: CAISESGGSYEQYF. CDR3 nucleotide sequence: TGTGCCATCAGTGAGTCGGGCGGGAGCTACGAGCAGTACTTC.

The chain has TRBV12-3 or TRBV12-4 and TRBJ1-2; no clear D gene. The CDR3 runs to 12 residues. Trimming pared 3 bases from V and 5 bases from J, leaving 7 bases between. As DNA, the CDR3 is TGTGCCAGCAGTTTTAGTCCATATGGCTACACCTTC. As protein: CASSFSPYGYTF.

This clonotype was seen a handful of times. The V call is TRBV12-3 or TRBV12-4, the J call TRBJ1-1; D is unresolved. This CDR3 comprises 14 residues. V shed 1 base and J shed 2 bases, with 8 bases lying between them. Written as DNA, the CDR3 is TGTGCCAGCAGTTTAGACCCCCCAAACACTGAAGCTTTCTTT. This gives the protein CASSLDPPNTEAFF.

The chain recombines TRBV27 with TRBJ2-5, with 11 bases aligning to TRBD1. Germline CDR1 MNHEY, CDR2 SMNVEV (reference sequence). This CDR3 region has 14 residues. Trimming at V came to 4 bases and at J to 4 bases, leaving 2 bases not matched to a gene. In DNA, the CDR3 is TGTGCCAGCAGTTGGACAGGGGGCCCAGAGACCCAGTACTTC. Its translation is CASSWTGGPETQYF.

The genes are TRBV10-2 and TRBJ2-1; no definite D call. V shed 6 bases and J shed 1 base, with 7 bases lying between them. This CDR3 has 13 residues. Germline CDR1 and CDR2: WSHSY and SAAADI. The chain's CDR3 is CASRVGSYNEQFF. The CDR3 DNA is TGCGCCAGCAGAGTCGGTTCCTACAATGAGCAGTTCTTC.

At least ten counts were recorded for this clonotype. This rearrangement joins TRBV30 to TRBJ1-4; TRBD1 aligns across 10 bases. Germline values: CDR1 GTSNPN, CDR2 SVGIG (reference sequence). With V trimmed by 4 bases and J by 7 bases, 12 bases remained unmatched. This CDR3 is 16 amino acids long. The DNA of the CDR3 is TGTGCCTGGACCCCTCTCGCGACAGGGGGCAGTGAAAAACTGTTTTTT. Translation: CAWTPLATGGSEKLFF.

This clonotype was picked up many times. This chain joins TRBV12-3 or TRBV12-4 and TRBJ2-5; 9 positions agree with TRBD2. CDR3 length equals 17 residues. The trim removed 5 bases at V and 1 base at J, leaving 11 bases unmatched. The CDR3 is CASSRARTSVGQETQYF. Here the CDR3 DNA reads TGTGCCAGCAGTCGCGCACGGACTAGCGTGGGCCAAGAGACCCAGTACTTC.

This clonotype was counted ten times or more. The gene calls are TRBV7-8 and TRBJ2-2, with 8 nucleotides matching TRBD2. The CDR3 spans 14 residues. The V segment lost 4 bases and the J segment 7 bases; nucleotides outside the gene matches: 5. CDR1 and CDR2 from the germline V gene are SGHVS and FQNEAQ. The CDR3 region is CASSSLGRGGELFF. In DNA, the CDR3 is TGTGCCAGCAGCTCCCTCGGGAGGGGCGGGGAGCTGTTTTTT.

The chain is built from TRBV5-6 and TRBJ2-3; TRBD2 agrees at 10 bases. This CDR3 comprises 17 residues. V dropped 1 base and J dropped 1; count of bases not matched to a gene: 6. Germline CDR1 SGHDT, CDR2 YYEEEE. The CDR3 region is CASSLTSGTRGTDTQYF. As DNA, the CDR3 is TGTGCCAGCAGCTTGACTAGCGGGACGCGGGGCACAGATACGCAGTATTTT.

The chain is built from TRBV27 and TRBJ1-2, with 7 bases fitting TRBD1. Looked up from germline, CDR1 is MNHEY and CDR2 is SMNVEV (reference sequence). The CDR3 covers 17 residues. V lost 6 bases, J lost 0 bases, and 13 bases stayed unmatched. This CDR3 is CASSGRTGERPNYGYTF. CDR3 bases: TGTGCCAGCAGCGGAAGGACAGGCGAAAGACCTAACTATGGCTACACCTTC.